Described below is a single TCR beta chain sequence and its context. The CDR3 has 14 residues. V lost 8 bases to trimming and J lost 3 bases, with 15 bases between them. Germline V gene data show CDR1 as MNHEY and CDR2 as SVGAGI. The sample originates from a study of blood T cell repertoires in COVID-19. For the study at large: COVID-19 samples from acute and convalescent phases originated in the United States, Italy and Spain. Sources were T cells, B-cell-depleted T cells, or PBMCs; the material itself was cDNA or gDNA.

As handled by the study authors: Reference gene primer amplification in the assay estimated nucleated cell counts. Assay used: immunoSEQ multiplex PCR; TCRdb lists only in-frame clones, some missing. The V and J calls and clone size were taken over from that table, and D and trimming were inferred from the DNA. The data hold 130,000 to 150,000 clones, with about 83% observed a single time. Sequencing input: peripheral blood. The TCR was taken from a woman in her forties with acute or convalescent COVID-19. The rearrangement links TRBV6-5 to TRBJ2-3; a possible D gene is TRBD2 (5 bases). The CDR3 region is CASQPGSSTDTQYF. The DNA for the CDR3 is TGTGCCAGCCAACCGGGGTCTTCGACAGATACGCAGTATTTT.